This T cell receptor (beta chain) was retrieved from a study of blood T cell repertoires in COVID-19. Study in general: T cells, B-cell-depleted T cells, or PBMCs supplied cDNA or gDNA.

This CDR3 is built from 15 residues. CDR1 is SGHTA, CDR2 FQGNSA, per germline. Trimming stripped 5 bases from V and 2 bases from J, with 16 bases between. Authors' data handling: Amplifying reference gene primers gave estimates of nucleated cell counts. Clones were sequenced by immunoSEQ multiplex PCR, and TCRdb holds only the in-frame ones, with some missing. V and J calls and clone size are as listed in that table; D and trimming were resolved from the DNA. The sample holds some 150,000 clones, approximately 89% seen once. The source of this sequence is a human donor in a cohort sampled during active COVID-19. The chain links TRBV7-2 to TRBJ2-7; no reliable D call. The sequenced material came from peripheral blood. As DNA, the CDR3 is TGTGCCAGCAGCGCCCAGCCCCCGCGGCCCTACGAGCAGTACTTC. Translating gives CASSAQPPRPYEQYF.